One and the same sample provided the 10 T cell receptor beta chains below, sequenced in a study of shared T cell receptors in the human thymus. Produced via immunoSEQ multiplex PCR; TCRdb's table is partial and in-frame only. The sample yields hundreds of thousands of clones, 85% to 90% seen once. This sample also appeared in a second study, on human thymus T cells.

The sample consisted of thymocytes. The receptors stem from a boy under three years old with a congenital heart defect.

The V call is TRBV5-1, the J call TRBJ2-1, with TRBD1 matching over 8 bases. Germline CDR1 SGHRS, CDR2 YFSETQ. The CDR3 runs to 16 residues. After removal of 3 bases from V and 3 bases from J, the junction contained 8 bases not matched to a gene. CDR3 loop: CASSYRQGANYNEQFF. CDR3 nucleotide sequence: TGCGCCAGCAGCTATCGGCAGGGGGCTAACTACAATGAGCAGTTCTTC.

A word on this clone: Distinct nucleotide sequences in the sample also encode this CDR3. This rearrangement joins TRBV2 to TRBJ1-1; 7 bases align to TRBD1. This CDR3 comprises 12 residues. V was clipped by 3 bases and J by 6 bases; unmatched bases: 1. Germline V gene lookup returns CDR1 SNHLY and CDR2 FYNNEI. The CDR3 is CASSDRGPEAFF. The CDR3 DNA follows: TGTGCCAGCAGTGATAGGGGGCCTGAAGCTTTCTTT.

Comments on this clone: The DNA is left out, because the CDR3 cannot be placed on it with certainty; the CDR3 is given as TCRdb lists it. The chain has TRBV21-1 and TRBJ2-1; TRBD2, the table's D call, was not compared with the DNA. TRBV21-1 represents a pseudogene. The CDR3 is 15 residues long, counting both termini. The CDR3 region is CASNGWASGINEQFF.

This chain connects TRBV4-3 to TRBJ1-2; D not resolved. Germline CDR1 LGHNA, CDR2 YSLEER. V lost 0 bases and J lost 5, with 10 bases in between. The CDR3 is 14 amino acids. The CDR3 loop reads CASSQEAGKYGYTF. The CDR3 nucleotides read TGCGCCAGCAGCCAAGAGGCAGGAAAGTATGGCTACACCTTC.

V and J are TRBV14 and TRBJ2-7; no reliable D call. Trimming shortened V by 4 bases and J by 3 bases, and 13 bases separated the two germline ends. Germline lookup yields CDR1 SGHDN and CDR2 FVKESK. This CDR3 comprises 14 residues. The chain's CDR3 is CASSPYPNSYEQYF. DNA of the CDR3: TGTGCCAGCAGCCCCTACCCCAACAGCTACGAGCAGTACTTC.

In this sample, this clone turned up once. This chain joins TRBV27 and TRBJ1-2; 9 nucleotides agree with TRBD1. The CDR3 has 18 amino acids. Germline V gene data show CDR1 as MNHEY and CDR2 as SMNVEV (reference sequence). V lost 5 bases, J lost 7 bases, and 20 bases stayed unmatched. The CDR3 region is CASSLRRGTGSQGGGYTF. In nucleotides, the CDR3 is TGTGCCAGCAGTCTCCGTAGGGGGACAGGGTCCCAGGGCGGTGGCTACACCTTC.

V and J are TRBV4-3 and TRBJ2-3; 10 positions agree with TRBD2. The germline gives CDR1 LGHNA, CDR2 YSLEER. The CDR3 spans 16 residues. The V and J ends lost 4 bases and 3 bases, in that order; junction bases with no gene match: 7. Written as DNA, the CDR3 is TGCGCCAGCAGCCTTCAAGCGGGAGGGCGAACAGATACGCAGTATTTT. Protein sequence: CASSLQAGGRTDTQYF.

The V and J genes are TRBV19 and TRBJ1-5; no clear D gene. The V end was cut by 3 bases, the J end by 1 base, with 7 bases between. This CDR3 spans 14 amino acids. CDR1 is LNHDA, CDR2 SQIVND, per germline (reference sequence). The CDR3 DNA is TGTGCCAGTAGTATCCTAAACAGCAATCAGCCCCAGCATTTT. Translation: CASSILNSNQPQHF.

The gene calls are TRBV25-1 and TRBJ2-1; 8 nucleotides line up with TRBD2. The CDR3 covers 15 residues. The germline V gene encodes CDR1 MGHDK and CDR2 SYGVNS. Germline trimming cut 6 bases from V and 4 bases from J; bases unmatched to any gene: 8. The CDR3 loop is CASRERLAYYNEQFF. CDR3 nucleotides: TGTGCCAGCAGGGAGAGACTAGCGTATTACAATGAGCAGTTCTTC.

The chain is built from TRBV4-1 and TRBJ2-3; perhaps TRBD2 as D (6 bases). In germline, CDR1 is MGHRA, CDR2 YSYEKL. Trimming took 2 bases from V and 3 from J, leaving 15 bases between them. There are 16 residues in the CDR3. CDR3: CASSQPPGGWTDTQYF. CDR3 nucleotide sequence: TGCGCCAGCAGCCAACCCCCTGGGGGGTGGACAGATACGCAGTATTTT.